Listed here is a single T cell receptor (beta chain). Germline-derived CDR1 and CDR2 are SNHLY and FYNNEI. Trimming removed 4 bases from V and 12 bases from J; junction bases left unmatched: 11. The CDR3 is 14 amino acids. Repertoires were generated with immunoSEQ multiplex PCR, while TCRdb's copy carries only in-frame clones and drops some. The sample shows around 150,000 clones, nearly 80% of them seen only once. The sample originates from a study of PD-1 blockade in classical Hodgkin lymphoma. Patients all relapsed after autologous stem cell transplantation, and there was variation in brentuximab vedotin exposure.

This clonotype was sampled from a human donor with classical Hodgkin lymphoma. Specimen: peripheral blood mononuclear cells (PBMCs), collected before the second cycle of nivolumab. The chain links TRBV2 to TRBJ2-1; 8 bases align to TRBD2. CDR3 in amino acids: CASSADNTGGGQFF. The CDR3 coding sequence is TGTGCCAGCAGTGCAGACAATACGGGAGGGGGGCAGTTCTTC. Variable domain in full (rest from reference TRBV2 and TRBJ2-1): EPEVTQTPSHQVTQMGQEVILRCVPISNHLYFYWYRQILGQKVEFLVSFYNNEISEKSEIFDDQFSVERPDGSNFTLKIRSTKLEDSAMYFCASSADNTGGGQFFGPGTRLTVL.